This TCR beta chain was found in a study of T cells after yellow fever vaccination. V gave up 6 bases and J gave up 6 bases; unmatched junction bases: 6. The length of the CDR3 is 15 residues. CDR1 is MNHNY and CDR2 is SVGAGI in the germline V gene (reference sequence). There are a few counts of this clonotype. TCRdb processed the 5' RACE reads anew with MiXCR; each CDR3 protein has one entry. The sample contains 300,000 to 350,000 distinct CDR3 sequences, 3.5% to 4.5% of which appear only once. V gene TRBV6-6 combines with J gene TRBJ1-5; 12 bases match TRBD1. This receptor was identified in a man younger than 30 who received the YFV17D yellow fever vaccine. The material sequenced was PBMCs, taken 15 days after the yellow fever booster vaccination. Written as DNA, the CDR3 is TGTGCCAGCAGCATGGGACAGGGGGCTGGTCAGCCCCAGCATTTT. Protein sequence: CASSMGQGAGQPQHF.